The 12 T cell receptor beta chains given below trace back to one sample, sequenced in a study of Ad26.COV2.S vaccination and SARS-CoV-2 variants. The assay was immunoSEQ multiplex PCR, and TCRdb's table has in-frame clones only and misses some. The sample has more than 300,000 clones; about 86% are singletons. The treatment: over 15 received Ad26.COV2.S at low or high dose, single or two shots; five or six received placebo; per-sample allocation not given. Sample collection was performed on day 63 after the first vaccine or placebo injection. The sequences come from peripheral blood, collected in a trial of Ad26.COV2.S vaccine versus placebo. The receptors stem from a person between 18 and 60 years old who received the Ad26.COV2.S COVID-19 vaccine or a placebo.

This rearrangement joins TRBV7-2 to TRBJ2-7; 8 nucleotides line up with TRBD2. Germline V gene sequence: CDR1 SGHTA, CDR2 FQGNSA. The J segment lost 0 bases and the V segment lost 5 bases, leaving 9 bases of the junction unmatched. The CDR3 totals 16 residues. CDR3 in amino acids: CASSLRGAGSSYEQYF. Here the CDR3 DNA reads TGTGCCAGCAGCCTGCGGGGGGCTGGAAGCTCCTACGAGCAGTACTTC.

This clone was counted only a few times. The genes are TRBV29-1 and TRBJ2-2, with 9 bases identical to TRBD1. CDR1 and CDR2 from the germline V gene are SQVTM and ANQGSEA. V shed 7 bases, J shed 6 bases, and the junction held 9 bases outside the gene matches. The CDR3 covers 14 residues. The DNA of the CDR3 is TGCAGCGGGAGACAGGGGGTTGGGGCCGGGGAGCTGTTTTTT. Translating it yields CSGRQGVGAGELFF.

The chain joins TRBV7-2 to TRBJ1-6; no clear D. Trimming shortened V by 0 bases and J by 8 bases, and 5 bases separated the two germline ends. The CDR3 totals 13 residues. The germline CDR1 and CDR2 sequences are SGHTA and FQGNSA. CDR3 loop: CASSLAGDSPLHF. In DNA, the CDR3 is TGTGCCAGCAGCTTAGCCGGGGATTCACCCCTCCACTTT.

The chain has TRBV7-6 and TRBJ1-3; weak D call: TRBD1 (5 bases). Per germline, CDR1 SGHVS and CDR2 FNYEAQ. V dropped 7 bases and J dropped 2 bases, with 15 bases sitting between them. The CDR3 consists of 15 residues. The DNA for the CDR3 is TGTGCCAGCACCTCGGGTCGAGGGGCTGGAAACACCATATATTTT. Translating it yields CASTSGRGAGNTIYF.

The J gene is TRBJ2-7, the V gene TRBV29-1; 7 bases align to TRBD1. Germline V gene lookup returns CDR1 SQVTM and CDR2 ANQGSEA. CDR3 length equals 12 residues. V shed 4 bases and J 2 bases; nucleotides not matched to a gene: 2. The CDR3 protein is CSVGQGAYEQYF. DNA for the CDR3: TGCAGCGTTGGACAGGGTGCCTACGAGCAGTACTTC.

The V gene is TRBV5-1, the J gene TRBJ1-1; possible D gene TRBD1, 5 bases. Germline V gene data show CDR1 as SGHRS and CDR2 as YFSETQ. V lost 0 bases and J lost 4, with 13 bases in between. The CDR3 loop spans 15 amino acids. For the CDR3, the DNA is TGCGCCAGCAGCTTGGGCCACGGGGGAGCCACTGAAGCTTTCTTT. Translating it yields CASSLGHGGATEAFF.

CDR3 amino acids: CASSGVAGSTDTQYF. CDR3 coding DNA: TGTGCCAGCAGTGGTGTGGCGGGAAGCACAGATACGCAGTATTTT. The chain has TRBV6-4 and TRBJ2-3; a weak D match, TRBD2 (6 bases). CDR1 is MRHNA and CDR2 is SNTAGT in the germline V gene. Trimming stripped 4 bases from V and 0 bases from J, with 11 bases between. The CDR3 consists of 15 residues.

The chain links TRBV7-2 to TRBJ2-5; 11 bases are a match to TRBD2. After removal of 5 bases from V and 2 bases from J, the junction contained 4 bases not matched to a gene. This CDR3 has 15 residues. Germline values: CDR1 SGHTA, CDR2 FQGNSA. The CDR3 is CASSHRTSGQETQYF. The DNA for the CDR3 is TGTGCCAGCAGCCACCGGACTAGCGGGCAAGAGACCCAGTACTTC.

The chain links TRBV5-1 to TRBJ1-4; unclear D gene. Germline loops: CDR1 SGHRS, CDR2 YFSETQ. The ends were cut back, 4 bases at V and 11 bases at J, with 15 bases in the middle. The CDR3 runs 13 residues. The CDR3 region is CASSPAPGSKLFF. The DNA of the CDR3 is TGCGCCAGCAGCCCCGCCCCCGGGTCTAAACTGTTTTTT.

In its sample, this clone was seen a few times. CDR3 residues: CASTKTDLYEQYF. The CDR3 DNA sequence: TGTGCCAGCACCAAGACTGACCTCTACGAGCAGTACTTC. The J gene is TRBJ2-7, the V gene TRBV12-3 or TRBV12-4; D not resolved. Trimming pared 7 bases from V and 3 bases from J, leaving 13 bases between. CDR3 length: 13 amino acids.

The genes are TRBV13 and TRBJ1-5; TRBD1 is a possible D gene (5 bases). Trimming removed 2 bases from V and 6 bases from J, with 8 bases in between. Per the germline V gene, CDR1 is PRHDT and CDR2 is FYEKMQ (reference sequence). The CDR3 covers 13 residues. CDR3 sequence (DNA): TGTGCCAGCAGCTTACAGGGCGGTCAGCCCCAGCATTTT. Encoded protein: CASSLQGGQPQHF. The full variable domain, rest sourced from reference TRBV13 and TRBJ1-5, is AAGVIQSPRHLIKEKRETATLKCYPIPRHDTVYWYQQGPGQDPQFLISFYEKMQSDKGSIPDRFSAQQFSDYHSELNMSSLELGDSALYFCASSLQGGQPQHFGDGTRLSIL.

This sequence joins TRBV3-1 (or the pseudogene TRBV3-2) and TRBJ2-3, with TRBD2 as a possible D gene (5 bases). From germline, CDR1 is LGHDT and CDR2 YNNKEL (reference sequence). V lost 4 bases to trimming and J lost 2 bases, with 13 bases between them. The CDR3 has 15 amino acids. The CDR3 here is CASSLDSAYTDTQYF. In nucleotides, the CDR3 is TGTGCCAGCAGCCTGGACTCGGCCTACACAGATACGCAGTATTTT.